This TCR beta chain was sequenced for a study of blood T cell repertoires in COVID-19. On the study more broadly: The origin of the acute and convalescent COVID-19 samples was the United States, Italy and Spain.

Symptom resolution, clearance, or two negative PCRs marked donors in Cohort 3 as recovered. The assay was immunoSEQ multiplex PCR, and TCRdb's table has in-frame clones only and misses some. The sample lists roughly 320,000 clones; 85% to 90% were seen once. Per the germline V gene, CDR1 is SGHAT and CDR2 is FQNNGV. CDR3 size: 14 residues. Trimming left V 2 bases short and J 2 bases short, with 6 bases between. This receptor was identified in a young man who had recovered from COVID-19. The gene calls are TRBV11-2 and TRBJ1-4; D unresolved. Source material: PBMCs or T cells enriched from blood (not recorded which). The CDR3 reads CASSLYLTNEKLFF. In DNA form, the CDR3 reads TGTGCCAGCAGCTTATATCTTACTAATGAAAAACTGTTTTTT.